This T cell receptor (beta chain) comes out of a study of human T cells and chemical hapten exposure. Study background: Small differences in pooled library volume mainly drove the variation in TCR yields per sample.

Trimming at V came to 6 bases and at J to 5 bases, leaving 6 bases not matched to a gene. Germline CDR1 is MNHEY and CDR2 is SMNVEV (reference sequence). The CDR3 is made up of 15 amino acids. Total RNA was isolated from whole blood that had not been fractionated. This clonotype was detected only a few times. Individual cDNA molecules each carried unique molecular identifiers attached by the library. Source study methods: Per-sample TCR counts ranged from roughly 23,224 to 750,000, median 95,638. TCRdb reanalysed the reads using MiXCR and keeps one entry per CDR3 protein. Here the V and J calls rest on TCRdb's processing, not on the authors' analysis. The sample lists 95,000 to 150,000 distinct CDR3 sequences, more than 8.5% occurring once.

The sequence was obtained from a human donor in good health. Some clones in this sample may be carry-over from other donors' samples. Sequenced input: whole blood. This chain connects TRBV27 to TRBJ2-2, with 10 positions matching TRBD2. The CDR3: CASSLLAGRTGELFF. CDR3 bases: TGTGCCAGCAGCCTACTAGCGGGAAGGACCGGGGAGCTGTTTTTT.